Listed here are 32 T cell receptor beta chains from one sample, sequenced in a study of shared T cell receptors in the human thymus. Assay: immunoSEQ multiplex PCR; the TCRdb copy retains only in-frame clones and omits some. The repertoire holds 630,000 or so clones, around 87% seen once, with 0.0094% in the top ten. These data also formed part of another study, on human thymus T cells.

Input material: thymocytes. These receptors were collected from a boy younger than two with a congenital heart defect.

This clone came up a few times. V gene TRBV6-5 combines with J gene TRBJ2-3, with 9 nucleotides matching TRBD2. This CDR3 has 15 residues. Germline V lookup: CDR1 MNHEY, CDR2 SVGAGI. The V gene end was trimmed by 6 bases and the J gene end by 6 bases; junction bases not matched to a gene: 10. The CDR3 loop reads CASSSHGTSPDTQYF. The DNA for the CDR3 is TGTGCCAGCAGCTCTCACGGGACTAGCCCGGATACGCAGTATTTT.

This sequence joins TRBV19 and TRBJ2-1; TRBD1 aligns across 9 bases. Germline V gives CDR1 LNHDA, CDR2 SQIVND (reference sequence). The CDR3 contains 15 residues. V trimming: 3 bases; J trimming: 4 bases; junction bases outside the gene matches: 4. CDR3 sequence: CASSIRDREYNEQFF. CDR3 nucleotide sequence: TGTGCCAGTAGTATCAGGGACAGGGAATACAATGAGCAGTTCTTC.

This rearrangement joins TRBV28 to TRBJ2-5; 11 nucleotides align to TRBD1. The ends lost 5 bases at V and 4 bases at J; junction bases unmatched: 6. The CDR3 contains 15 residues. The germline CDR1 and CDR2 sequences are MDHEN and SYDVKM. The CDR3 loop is CASSVEDRGPETQYF. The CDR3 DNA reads TGTGCCAGCAGTGTAGAGGACAGGGGGCCAGAGACCCAGTACTTC.

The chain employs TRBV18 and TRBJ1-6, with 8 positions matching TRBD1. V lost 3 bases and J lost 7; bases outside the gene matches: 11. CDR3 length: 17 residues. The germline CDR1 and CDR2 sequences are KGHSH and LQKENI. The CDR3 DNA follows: TGTGCCAGCTCACCCCTTTTAGGACAGGGCAAAAATTCACCCCTCCACTTT. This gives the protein CASSPLLGQGKNSPLHF. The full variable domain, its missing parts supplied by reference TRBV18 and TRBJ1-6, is NAGVMQNPRHLVRRRGQEARLRCSPMKGHSHVYWYRQLPEEGLKFMVYLQKENIIDESGMPKERFSAEFPKEGPSILRIQQVVRGDSAAYFCASSPLLGQGKNSPLHFGNGTRLTVT.

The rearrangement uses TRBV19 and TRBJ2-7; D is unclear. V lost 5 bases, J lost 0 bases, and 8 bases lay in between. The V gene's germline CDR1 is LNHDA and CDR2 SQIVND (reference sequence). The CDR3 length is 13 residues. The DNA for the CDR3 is TGTGCCAGTAGTGTAGCCCTCTCCTACGAGCAGTACTTC. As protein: CASSVALSYEQYF.

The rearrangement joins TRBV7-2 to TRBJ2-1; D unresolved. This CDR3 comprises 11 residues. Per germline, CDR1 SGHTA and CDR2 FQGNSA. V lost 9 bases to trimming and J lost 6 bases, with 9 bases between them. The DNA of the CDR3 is TGTGCCAGGGCGTCGGGCAATGAGCAGTTCTTC. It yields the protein CARASGNEQFF.

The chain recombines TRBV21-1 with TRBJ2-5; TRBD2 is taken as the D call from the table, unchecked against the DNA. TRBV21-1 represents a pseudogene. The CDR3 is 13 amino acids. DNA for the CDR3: TGTGCCAGCAGCCACCAGCGGAAAGAGACCCAGTACTTC. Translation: CASSHQRKETQYF.

The CDR3 protein is CASSQHGTSGPTLSTDTQYF. CDR3 bases: TGCGCCAGCAGCCAACACGGGACTAGCGGGCCGACTCTGAGCACAGATACGCAGTATTTT. This chain connects TRBV4-3 to TRBJ2-3; 12 bases line up with TRBD2. This CDR3 has 20 residues. The trim removed 2 bases at V and 0 bases at J, leaving 12 bases unmatched. CDR1 is LGHNA and CDR2 is YSLEER in the germline V gene.

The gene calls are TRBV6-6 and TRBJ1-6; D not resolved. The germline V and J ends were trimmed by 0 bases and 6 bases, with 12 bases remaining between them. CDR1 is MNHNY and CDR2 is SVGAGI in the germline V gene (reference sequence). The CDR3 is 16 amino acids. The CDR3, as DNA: TGTGCCAGCAGTTACTCGAATACAGAGTTTAATTCACCCCTCCACTTT. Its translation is CASSYSNTEFNSPLHF.

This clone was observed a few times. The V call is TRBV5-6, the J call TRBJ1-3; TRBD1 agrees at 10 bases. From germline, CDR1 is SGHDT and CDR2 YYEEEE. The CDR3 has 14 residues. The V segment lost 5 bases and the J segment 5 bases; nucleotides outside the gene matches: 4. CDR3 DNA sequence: TGTGCCAGCAGGGACAGGGGGAGGAGAAACACCATATATTTT. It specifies CASRDRGRRNTIYF.

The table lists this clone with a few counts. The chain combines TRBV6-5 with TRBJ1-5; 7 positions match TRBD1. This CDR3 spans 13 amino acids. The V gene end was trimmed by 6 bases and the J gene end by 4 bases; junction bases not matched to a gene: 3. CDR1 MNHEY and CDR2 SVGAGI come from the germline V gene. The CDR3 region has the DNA TGTGCCAGCAGGACAGGGAAGAATCAGCCCCAGCATTTT. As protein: CASRTGKNQPQHF.

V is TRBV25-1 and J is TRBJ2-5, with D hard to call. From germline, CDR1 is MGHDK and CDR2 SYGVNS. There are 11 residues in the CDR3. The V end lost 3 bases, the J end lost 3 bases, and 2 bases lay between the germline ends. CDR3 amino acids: CASSDKETQYF. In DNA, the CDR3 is TGTGCCAGCAGTGATAAAGAGACCCAGTACTTC.

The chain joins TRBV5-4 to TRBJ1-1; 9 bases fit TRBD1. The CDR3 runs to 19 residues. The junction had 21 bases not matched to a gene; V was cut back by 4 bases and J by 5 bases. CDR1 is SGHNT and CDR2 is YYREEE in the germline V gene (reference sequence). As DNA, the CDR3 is TGTGCCAGCAGCCCTAACCTTAACGGGACAGGGCCTCTGAGTACTGAAGCTTTCTTT. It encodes CASSPNLNGTGPLSTEAFF.

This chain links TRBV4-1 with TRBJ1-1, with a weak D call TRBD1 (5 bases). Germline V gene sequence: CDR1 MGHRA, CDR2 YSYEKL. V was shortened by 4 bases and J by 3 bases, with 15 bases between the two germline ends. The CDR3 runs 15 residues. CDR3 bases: TGCGCCAGCAGCCCTACCCCCGAAGGGGACACTGAAGCTTTCTTT. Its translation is CASSPTPEGDTEAFF.

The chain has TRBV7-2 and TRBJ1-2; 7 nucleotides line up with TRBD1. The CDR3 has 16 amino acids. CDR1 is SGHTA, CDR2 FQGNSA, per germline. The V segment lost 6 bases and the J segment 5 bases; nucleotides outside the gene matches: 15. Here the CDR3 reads CASSDKGARRQYGYTF. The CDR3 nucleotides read TGTGCCAGCAGTGATAAGGGGGCGCGGAGGCAATATGGCTACACCTTC.

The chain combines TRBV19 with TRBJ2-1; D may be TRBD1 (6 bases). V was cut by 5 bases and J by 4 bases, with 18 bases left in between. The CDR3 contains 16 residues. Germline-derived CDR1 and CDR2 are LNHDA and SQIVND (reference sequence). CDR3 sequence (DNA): TGTGCCAGTAGTGCCTACCGGGACACCTCATACAATGAGCAGTTCTTC. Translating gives CASSAYRDTSYNEQFF.

In nucleotides, the CDR3 is TGTGCCAGCAGCTTGGGCGGACAAGGCAACACCGGGGAGCTGTTTTTT. Its translation is CASSLGGQGNTGELFF. J is TRBJ2-2 and V is TRBV5-4; D might be TRBD1 (5 bases). Trimming shortened V by 0 bases and J by 2 bases, and 11 bases separated the two germline ends. The CDR3 runs to 16 residues. In germline, CDR1 is SGHNT, CDR2 YYREEE (reference sequence).

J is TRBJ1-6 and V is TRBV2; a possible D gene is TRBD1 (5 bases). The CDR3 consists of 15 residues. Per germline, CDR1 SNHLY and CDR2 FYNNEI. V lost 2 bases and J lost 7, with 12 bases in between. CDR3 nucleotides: TGTGCCAGCAGTGAAATAGGGGCAGGAAATTCACCCCTCCACTTT. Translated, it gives CASSEIGAGNSPLHF.

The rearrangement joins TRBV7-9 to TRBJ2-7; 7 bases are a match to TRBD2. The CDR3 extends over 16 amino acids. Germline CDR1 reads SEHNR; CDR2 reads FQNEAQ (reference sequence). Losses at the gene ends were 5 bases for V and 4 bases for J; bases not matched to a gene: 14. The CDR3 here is CASSPLGGSFSYEQYF. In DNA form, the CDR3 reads TGTGCCAGCAGCCCCTTGGGCGGGAGCTTTTCGTACGAGCAGTACTTC.

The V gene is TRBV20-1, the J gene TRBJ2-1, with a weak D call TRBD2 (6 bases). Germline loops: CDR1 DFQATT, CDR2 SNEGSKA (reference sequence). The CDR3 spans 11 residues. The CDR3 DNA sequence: TGCACCGGGAGTTGGGACAATGAGCAGTTCTTC. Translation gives CTGSWDNEQFF.

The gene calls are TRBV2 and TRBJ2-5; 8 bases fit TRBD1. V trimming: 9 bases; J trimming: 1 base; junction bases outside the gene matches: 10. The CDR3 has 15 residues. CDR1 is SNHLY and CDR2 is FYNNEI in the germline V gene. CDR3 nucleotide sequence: TGTGCCAGGAACGGGACAGGTCGCCCCCAAGAGACCCAGTACTTC. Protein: CARNGTGRPQETQYF.

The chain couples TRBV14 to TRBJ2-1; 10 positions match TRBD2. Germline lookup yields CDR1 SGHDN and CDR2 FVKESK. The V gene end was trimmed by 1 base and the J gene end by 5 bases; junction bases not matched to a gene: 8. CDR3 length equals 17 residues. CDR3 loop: CASSQGLTSGEHNEQFF. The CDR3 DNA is TGTGCCAGCAGCCAAGGGCTAACTAGCGGGGAGCACAATGAGCAGTTCTTC. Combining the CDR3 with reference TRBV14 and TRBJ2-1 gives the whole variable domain EAGVTQFPSHSVIEKGQTVTLRCDPISGHDNLYWYRRVMGKEIKFLLHFVKESKQDESGMPNNRFLAERTGGTYSTLKVQPAELEDSGVYFCASSQGLTSGEHNEQFFGPGTRLTVL.

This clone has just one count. This CDR3 reads CASSLLPPDEGELFF. CDR3 nucleotides: TGCGCCAGCAGCTTGTTGCCCCCTGATGAGGGGGAGCTGTTTTTT. The chain combines TRBV5-1 with TRBJ2-2, with D unresolved. V was clipped by 1 base and J by 8 bases, with 15 bases between them. Germline lookup yields CDR1 SGHRS and CDR2 YFSETQ. The CDR3 totals 15 residues.

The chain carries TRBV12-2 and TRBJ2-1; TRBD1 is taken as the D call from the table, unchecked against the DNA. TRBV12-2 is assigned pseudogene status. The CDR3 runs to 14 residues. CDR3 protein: CASRAIRDSPEQFF. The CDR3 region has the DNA TGTGCAAGTCGCGCCATCCGGGACAGCCCAGAGCAGTTCTTC.

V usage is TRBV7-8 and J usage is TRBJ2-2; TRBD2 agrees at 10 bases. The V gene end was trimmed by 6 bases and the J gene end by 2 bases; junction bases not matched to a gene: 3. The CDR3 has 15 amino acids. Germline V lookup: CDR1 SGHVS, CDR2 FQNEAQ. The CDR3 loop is CASRLLAGNTGELFF. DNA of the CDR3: TGTGCCAGCAGGTTACTAGCGGGAAACACCGGGGAGCTGTTTTTT.

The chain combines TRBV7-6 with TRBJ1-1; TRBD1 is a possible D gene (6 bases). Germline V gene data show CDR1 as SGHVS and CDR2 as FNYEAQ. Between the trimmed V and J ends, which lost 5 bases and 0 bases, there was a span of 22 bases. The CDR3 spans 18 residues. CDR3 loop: CASSPLGGALEMNTEAFF. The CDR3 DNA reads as TGTGCCAGCAGCCCACTTGGGGGGGCTTTAGAAATGAACACTGAAGCTTTCTTT. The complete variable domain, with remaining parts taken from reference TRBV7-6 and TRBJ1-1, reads GAGVSQSPRYKVTKRGQDVALRCDPISGHVSLYWYRQALGQGPEFLTYFNYEAQQDKSGLPNDRFSAERPEGSISTLTIQRTEQRDSAMYRCASSPLGGALEMNTEAFFGQGTRLTVV.

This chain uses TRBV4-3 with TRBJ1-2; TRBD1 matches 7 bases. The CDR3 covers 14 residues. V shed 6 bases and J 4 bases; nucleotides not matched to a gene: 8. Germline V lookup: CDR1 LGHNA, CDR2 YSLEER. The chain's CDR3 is CASSPDRTPYGYTF. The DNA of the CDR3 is TGCGCCAGCAGTCCGGACAGGACACCCTATGGCTACACCTTC.

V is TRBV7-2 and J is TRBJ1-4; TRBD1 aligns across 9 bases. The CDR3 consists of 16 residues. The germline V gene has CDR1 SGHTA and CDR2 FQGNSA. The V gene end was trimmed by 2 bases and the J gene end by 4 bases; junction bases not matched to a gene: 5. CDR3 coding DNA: TGTGCCAGCAGCTTAAGGGACAGGGCAAGTAATGAAAAACTGTTTTTT. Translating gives CASSLRDRASNEKLFF.

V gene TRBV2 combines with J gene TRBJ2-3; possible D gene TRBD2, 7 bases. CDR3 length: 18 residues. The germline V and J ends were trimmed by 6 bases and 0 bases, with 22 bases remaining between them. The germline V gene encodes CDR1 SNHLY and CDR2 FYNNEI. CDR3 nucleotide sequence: TGTGCCAGCAGGAGGGAGGGCACAGGGATCCCTAGCACAGATACGCAGTATTTT. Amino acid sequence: CASRREGTGIPSTDTQYF.

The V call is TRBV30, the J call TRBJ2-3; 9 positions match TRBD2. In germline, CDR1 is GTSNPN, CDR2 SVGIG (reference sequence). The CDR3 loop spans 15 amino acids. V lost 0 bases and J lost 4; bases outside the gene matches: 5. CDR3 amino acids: CAWSVLAGGPDTQYF. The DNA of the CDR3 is TGTGCCTGGAGTGTACTGGCGGGAGGGCCAGATACGCAGTATTTT.

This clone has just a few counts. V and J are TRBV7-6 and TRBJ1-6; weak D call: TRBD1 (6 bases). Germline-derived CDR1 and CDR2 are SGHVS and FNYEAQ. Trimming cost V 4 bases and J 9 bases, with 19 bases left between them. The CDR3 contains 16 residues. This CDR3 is CASSSTSSGEASPLHF. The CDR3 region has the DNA TGTGCCAGCAGCTCCACATCTTCAGGGGAAGCTTCACCCCTCCACTTT. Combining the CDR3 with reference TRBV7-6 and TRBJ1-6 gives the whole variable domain GAGVSQSPRYKVTKRGQDVALRCDPISGHVSLYWYRQALGQGPEFLTYFNYEAQQDKSGLPNDRFSAERPEGSISTLTIQRTEQRDSAMYRCASSSTSSGEASPLHFGNGTRLTVT.

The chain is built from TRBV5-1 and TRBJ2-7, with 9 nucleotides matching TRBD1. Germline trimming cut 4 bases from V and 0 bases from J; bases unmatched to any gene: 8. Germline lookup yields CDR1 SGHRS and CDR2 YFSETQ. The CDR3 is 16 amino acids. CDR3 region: CASSKLGTGSSYEQYF. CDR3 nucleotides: TGCGCCAGCAGCAAACTCGGGACAGGGAGCTCCTACGAGCAGTACTTC.